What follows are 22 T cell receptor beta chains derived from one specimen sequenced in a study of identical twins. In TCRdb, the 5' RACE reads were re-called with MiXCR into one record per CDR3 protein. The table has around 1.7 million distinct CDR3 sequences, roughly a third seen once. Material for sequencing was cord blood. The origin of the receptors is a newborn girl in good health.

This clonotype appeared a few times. The CDR3 sequence: CASTLRRGNEQFF. The CDR3 DNA reads TGTGCCAGCACCCTCCGCAGGGGAAATGAGCAGTTCTTC. V gene TRBV12-3 or TRBV12-4 combines with J gene TRBJ2-1; TRBD1 is a possible D gene (6 bases). CDR3 length equals 13 residues. The V gene lost 7 bases and the J gene lost 7 bases, with 14 bases spanning the gap.

CDR3 protein: CASSQPGTENTEAFF. CDR3 nucleotide sequence: TGTGCCAGCAGCCAACCCGGGACAGAGAACACTGAAGCTTTCTTT. This chain uses TRBV12-3 or TRBV12-4 with TRBJ1-1; 7 bases align to TRBD1. V dropped 6 bases and J dropped 1; count of bases not matched to a gene: 8. The CDR3 is 15 residues long.

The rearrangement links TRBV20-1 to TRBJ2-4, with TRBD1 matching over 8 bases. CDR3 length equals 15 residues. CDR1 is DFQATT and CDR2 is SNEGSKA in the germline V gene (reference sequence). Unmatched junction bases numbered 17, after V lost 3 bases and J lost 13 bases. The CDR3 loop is CSASLDRVSYNEQYF. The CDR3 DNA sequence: TGCAGTGCTAGTTTGGACAGGGTGTCCTACAATGAGCAGTACTTC.

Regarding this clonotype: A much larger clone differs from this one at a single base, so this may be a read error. This CDR3 reads CASSSLVSERFF. The CDR3 nucleotides are TGCGCCAGCAGCTCTCTAGTGAGTGAGCGGTTCTTC. The chain uses TRBV5-1 and TRBJ2-1; unclear D gene. The germline V gene encodes CDR1 SGHRS and CDR2 YFSETQ. This CDR3 spans 12 amino acids.

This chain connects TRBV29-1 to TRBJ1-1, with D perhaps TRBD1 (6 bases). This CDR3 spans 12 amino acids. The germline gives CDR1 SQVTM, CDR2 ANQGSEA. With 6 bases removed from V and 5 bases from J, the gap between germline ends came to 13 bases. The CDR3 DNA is TGCAGCGTCCCCGGGACATGGACTGAAGCTTTCTTT. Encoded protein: CSVPGTWTEAFF.

CDR3 residues: CASPPTGAGAYNEQFF. The CDR3, as DNA: TGTGCCAGCCCCCCCACTGGGGCGGGCGCATACAATGAGCAGTTCTTC. The chain recombines TRBV12-3 or TRBV12-4 with TRBJ2-1, with D tentatively TRBD1 or TRBD2 (5 bases each). This CDR3 is 16 amino acids long. Trimming cost V 8 bases and J 4 bases, with 21 bases left between them.

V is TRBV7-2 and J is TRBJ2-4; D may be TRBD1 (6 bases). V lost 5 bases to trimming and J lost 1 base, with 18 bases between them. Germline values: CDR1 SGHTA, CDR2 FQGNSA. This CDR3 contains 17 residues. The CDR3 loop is CASSIAPGHSAKNIQYF. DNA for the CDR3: TGTGCCAGCAGCATTGCCCCGGGACACTCCGCCAAAAACATTCAGTACTTC.

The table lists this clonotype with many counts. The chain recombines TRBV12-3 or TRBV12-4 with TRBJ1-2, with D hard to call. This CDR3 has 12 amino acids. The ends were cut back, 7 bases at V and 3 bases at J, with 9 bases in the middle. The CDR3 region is CASKTGHYGYTF. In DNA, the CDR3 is TGTGCCAGCAAAACTGGACACTATGGCTACACCTTC.

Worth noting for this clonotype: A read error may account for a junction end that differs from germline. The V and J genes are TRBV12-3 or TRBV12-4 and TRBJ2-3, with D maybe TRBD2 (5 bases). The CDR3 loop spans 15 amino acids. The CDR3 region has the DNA TGTGCCAGCAGTTTCCAGGCTAGCAGGAGAGATGCGCAGTATTTT. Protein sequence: CASSFQASRRDAQYF.

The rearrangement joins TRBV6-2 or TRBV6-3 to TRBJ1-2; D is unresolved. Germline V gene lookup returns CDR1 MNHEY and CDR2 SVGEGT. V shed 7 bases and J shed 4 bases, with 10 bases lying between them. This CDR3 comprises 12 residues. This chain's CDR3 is CASTGPTYGYTF. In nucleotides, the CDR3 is TGTGCCAGCACTGGGCCTACCTATGGCTACACCTTC.

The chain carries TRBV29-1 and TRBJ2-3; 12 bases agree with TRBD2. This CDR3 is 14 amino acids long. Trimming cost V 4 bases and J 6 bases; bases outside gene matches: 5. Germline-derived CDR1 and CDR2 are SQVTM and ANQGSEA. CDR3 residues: CSVVTSGRSDTQYF. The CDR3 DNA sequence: TGCAGCGTTGTTACTAGCGGGAGGTCGGATACGCAGTATTTT.

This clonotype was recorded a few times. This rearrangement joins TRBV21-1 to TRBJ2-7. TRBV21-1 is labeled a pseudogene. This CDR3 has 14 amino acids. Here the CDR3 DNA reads TGTGCCAGCAGCAAGCGGGGGTTTTCCTACGAGCAGTACTTC. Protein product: CASSKRGFSYEQYF.

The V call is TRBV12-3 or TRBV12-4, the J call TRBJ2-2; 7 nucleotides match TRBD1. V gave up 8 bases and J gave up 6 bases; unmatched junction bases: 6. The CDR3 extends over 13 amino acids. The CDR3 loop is CASLAQGAGELFF. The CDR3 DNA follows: TGTGCCAGCCTTGCCCAGGGGGCCGGGGAGCTGTTTTTT.

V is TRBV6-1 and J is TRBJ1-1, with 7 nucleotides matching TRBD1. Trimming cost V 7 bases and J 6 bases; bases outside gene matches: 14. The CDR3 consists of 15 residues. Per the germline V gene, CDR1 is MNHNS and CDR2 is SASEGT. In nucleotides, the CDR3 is TGTGCCAGCACCCCCGCGACAGGGAGTCGAGCTGAAGCTTTCTTT. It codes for CASTPATGSRAEAFF.

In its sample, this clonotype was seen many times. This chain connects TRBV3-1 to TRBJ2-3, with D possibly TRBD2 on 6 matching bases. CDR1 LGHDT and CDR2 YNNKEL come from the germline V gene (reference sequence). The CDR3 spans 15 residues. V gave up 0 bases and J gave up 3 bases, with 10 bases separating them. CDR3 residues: CASSQDGRGTDTQYF. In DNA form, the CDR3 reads TGTGCCAGCAGCCAAGACGGGAGAGGGACAGATACGCAGTATTTT.

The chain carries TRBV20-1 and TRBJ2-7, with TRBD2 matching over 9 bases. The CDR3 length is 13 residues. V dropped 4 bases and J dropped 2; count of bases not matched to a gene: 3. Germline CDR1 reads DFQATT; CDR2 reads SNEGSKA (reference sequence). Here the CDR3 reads CSAIGGRAYEQYF. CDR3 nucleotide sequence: TGCAGTGCTATCGGCGGGAGGGCCTACGAGCAGTACTTC.

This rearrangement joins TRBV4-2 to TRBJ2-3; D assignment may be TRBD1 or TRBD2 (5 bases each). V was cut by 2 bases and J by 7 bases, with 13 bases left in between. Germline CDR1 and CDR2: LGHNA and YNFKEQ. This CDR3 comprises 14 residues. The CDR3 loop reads CASSQTGRSNTQYF. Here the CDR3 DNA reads TGTGCCAGCAGCCAAACGGGACGTTCTAATACGCAGTATTTT.

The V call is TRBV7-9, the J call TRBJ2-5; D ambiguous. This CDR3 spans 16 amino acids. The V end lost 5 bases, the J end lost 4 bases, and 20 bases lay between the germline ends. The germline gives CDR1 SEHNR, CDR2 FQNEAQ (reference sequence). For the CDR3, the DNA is TGTGCCAGCAGCGTAATCCTGGGATCTATCCGAGAGACCCAGTACTTC. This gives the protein CASSVILGSIRETQYF.

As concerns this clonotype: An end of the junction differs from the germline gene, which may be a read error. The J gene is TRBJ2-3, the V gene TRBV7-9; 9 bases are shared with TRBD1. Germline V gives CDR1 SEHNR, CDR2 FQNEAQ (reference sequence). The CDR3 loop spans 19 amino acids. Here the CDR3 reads CANSLSPSPGQGETDTQYF. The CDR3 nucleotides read TGTGCCAACAGCTTGAGCCCAAGCCCGGGACAGGGTGAGACAGATACGCAGTATTTT.

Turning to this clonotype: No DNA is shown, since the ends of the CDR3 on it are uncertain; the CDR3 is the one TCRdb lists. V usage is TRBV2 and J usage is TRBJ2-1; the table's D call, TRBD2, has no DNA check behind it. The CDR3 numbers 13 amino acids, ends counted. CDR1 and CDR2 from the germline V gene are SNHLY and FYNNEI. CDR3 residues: CAGLAGANEQFFF.

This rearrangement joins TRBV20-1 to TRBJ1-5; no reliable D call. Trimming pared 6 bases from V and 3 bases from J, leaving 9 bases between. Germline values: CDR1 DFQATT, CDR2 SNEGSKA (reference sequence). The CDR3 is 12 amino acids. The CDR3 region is CSARQDNQPQHF. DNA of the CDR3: TGCAGTGCAAGGCAGGACAATCAGCCCCAGCATTTT.

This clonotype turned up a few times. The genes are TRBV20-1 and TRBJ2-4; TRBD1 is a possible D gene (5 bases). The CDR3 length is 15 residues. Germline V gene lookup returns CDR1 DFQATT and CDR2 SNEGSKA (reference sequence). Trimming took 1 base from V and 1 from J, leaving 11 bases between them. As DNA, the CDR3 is TGCAGTGCTAGAGTACCAGGGTTGGCCAAAAACATTCAGTACTTC. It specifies CSARVPGLAKNIQYF.